This T cell receptor beta chain was obtained from a study of shared clonotypes between healthy human individuals. Study in general: A few men and a couple of women, aged 18 to 49, were donors.

The V and J ends lost 4 bases and 2 bases respectively, with 9 bases between them. This CDR3 spans 13 amino acids. Germline V CDR1 and CDR2: SGHAT, FQNNGV. TCRdb's table, derived via immunoSEQ multiplex PCR, lists solely in-frame clones and lacks some. The repertoire has 950,000 to 1,200,000 clones, roughly 80% of them found once; the top ten carry approximately 0.95%. The genes are TRBV11-2 and TRBJ2-7; D gene ambiguous. This clonotype was sampled from a man aged 18 to 29 in good health. Some clones in this sample may be carry-over from other donors' samples. The sequencing sample was made of memory CD4+ T cells from PBMCs. Subset meaning: CD45RA-negative fraction. CDR3 nucleotide sequence: TGTGCCAGCAGCTACCGGCGTGCCTACGAGCAGTACTTC. Translated, it gives CASSYRRAYEQYF. Based on the CDR3 plus reference TRBV11-2 and TRBJ2-7, the full variable domain is EAGVAQSPRYKIIEKRQSVAFWCNPISGHATLYWYQQILGQGPKLLIQFQNNGVVDDSQLPKDRFSAERLKGVDSTLKIQPAKLEDSAVYLCASSYRRAYEQYFGPGTRLTVT.